The TCR beta chain described here comes from a study of blood T cells in healthy people across ages. A second about 7 to 11 cycle PCR used barcoded and J-beta primers. TCRdb reanalysed the 5' RACE reads using MiXCR and keeps one entry per CDR3 protein. The sample lists approximately 780,000 distinct CDR3 sequences; 20% to 30% were seen once. Staff drew ten milliliters of peripheral blood from each donor. These sequences were also reported in another study, on T cells of mothers and their children. That study adds: Study donors consisted of a few healthy Caucasian mothers and their six children. Related mother-child pairs shared marginally more repertoire than unrelated pairs, though not significantly.

Sequenced material: blood. The receptor's source is a boy under 18 in good health.

The chain's CDR3 is CASAATGNNEQFF. The CDR3, as DNA: TGTGCCAGCGCGGCAACAGGTAACAATGAGCAGTTCTTC. The V call is TRBV2, the J call TRBJ2-1, with D perhaps TRBD1 (5 bases). The CDR3 length is 13 residues. The germline gives CDR1 SNHLY, CDR2 FYNNEI. Between the trimmed V and J ends, which lost 8 bases and 5 bases, there was a span of 13 bases.